This T cell receptor (beta chain) was found in a study of blood T cell repertoires in COVID-19. Study in general: The samples span acute and convalescent COVID-19 from the United States, Italy and Spain. PBMCs, B-cell-depleted T cells, or T cells were the source of the cDNA or gDNA that made up the material.

Study processing details: Researchers report that nucleated cell counts were estimated from reference gene primer amplification. The method was immunoSEQ multiplex PCR; TCRdb's version includes in-frame clones alone and lacks a portion of them. Clone size and V and J calls were adopted from that table, with D and trimming inferred from the DNA. The table shows some 150,000 clones, with about four fifths occurring only once. Only a few counts were recorded for this clone. Material for sequencing was peripheral blood. The clonotype originates from a human donor in a cohort sampled during active COVID-19.

The CDR3 region has the DNA TGTGCCAGCAGCCAACAGGGACCCGGGGAGCTGTTTTTT. This encodes CASSQQGPGELFF. The rearrangement links TRBV5-8 to TRBJ2-2; possibly TRBD1 for D (6 bases). Trimming removed 4 bases from V and 6 bases from J, with 10 bases in between. The CDR3 is 13 amino acids. Germline CDR1 and CDR2: SGHTS and YDEGEE.